One and the same sample provided the 29 T cell receptor beta chains below, sequenced in a study of T cell changes during pregnancy in multiple sclerosis. Libraries were prepared by immunoSEQ multiplex PCR; TCRdb keeps only in-frame clonotypes and omits some of them. The repertoire holds approximately 89,000 clones, with 94% as singletons. Sample: peripheral blood, taken after pregnancy. The receptor set was obtained from a female donor in good health, enrolled as a control in a pregnancy study.

The rearrangement uses TRBV4-1 and TRBJ2-7; D might be TRBD2 (6 bases). V shed 0 bases and J shed 3 bases, with 21 bases lying between them. Germline CDR1 MGHRA, CDR2 YSYEKL. This CDR3 is 18 amino acids long. CDR3 sequence: CASSQDVGEARADYEQYF. CDR3 coding DNA: TGCGCCAGCAGCCAAGATGTAGGGGAGGCGCGGGCTGACTACGAGCAGTACTTC.

The chain couples TRBV29-1 to TRBJ1-1, with 8 bases identical to TRBD1. CDR3 length: 10 amino acids. The V gene end was trimmed by 7 bases and the J gene end by 8 bases; junction bases not matched to a gene: 3. In germline, CDR1 is SQVTM, CDR2 ANQGSEA. CDR3 nucleotide sequence: TGCAGCGCCTGGGACAGGGAAGCTTTCTTT. Translation gives CSAWDREAFF.

The CDR3 sequence is CASSVGQTGGIAIYGYTF. The CDR3 DNA reads as TGTGCCAGCAGCGTGGGACAGACGGGAGGGATTGCGATATATGGCTACACCTTC. This chain links TRBV5-6 with TRBJ1-2; 7 bases agree with TRBD1. Germline V gives CDR1 SGHDT, CDR2 YYEEEE. CDR3 length: 18 residues. V dropped 4 bases and J dropped 5; count of bases not matched to a gene: 20.

V usage is TRBV10-3 and J usage is TRBJ2-5, with 8 bases fitting TRBD2. The CDR3 consists of 16 residues. Germline assignment: CDR1 ENHRY and CDR2 SYGVKD. V was clipped by 2 bases and J by 4 bases; unmatched bases: 9. In DNA, the CDR3 is TGTGCCATCAGTGAGAACCCAGCGGGAGAGGGAGAGACCCAGTACTTC. Translated, it gives CAISENPAGEGETQYF.

The rearrangement joins TRBV4-1 to TRBJ2-5; 9 bases are a match to TRBD1. V dropped 4 bases and J dropped 2; count of bases not matched to a gene: 5. Germline assignment: CDR1 MGHRA and CDR2 YSYEKL. This CDR3 is 15 amino acids long. The CDR3 DNA follows: TGCGCCAGCAGCCCCCGGGACAGGGTTCAAGAGACCCAGTACTTC. Translation: CASSPRDRVQETQYF.

The chain joins TRBV18 to TRBJ1-5; D unresolved. Trimming removed 5 bases from V and 0 bases from J, with 8 bases in between. The CDR3 covers 14 residues. Germline CDR1 KGHSH, CDR2 LQKENI. DNA of the CDR3: TGTGCCAGCTCAGAGGGCTATAGCAATCAGCCCCAGCATTTT. This sequence encodes CASSEGYSNQPQHF.

The chain has TRBV18 and TRBJ2-5, with D unresolved. CDR1 and CDR2 (germline): KGHSH, LQKENI. The CDR3 has 12 residues. The V and J ends lost 6 bases and 0 bases respectively, with 5 bases between them. DNA for the CDR3: TGTGCCAGCTCCCTTAACCAAGAGACCCAGTACTTC. Its protein product is CASSLNQETQYF.

The CDR3 sequence: CASSLGPGSRPDQQYF. The CDR3 DNA follows: TGTGCCAGCAGTTTAGGCCCGGGGTCCAGACCAGACCAGCAGTACTTC. The J gene is TRBJ2-7, the V gene TRBV27; D perhaps matches TRBD2 (5 bases). The CDR3 spans 16 residues. Germline-derived CDR1 and CDR2 are MNHEY and SMNVEV (reference sequence). V was pared by 2 bases and J by 8 bases, with 22 bases between.

The genes are TRBV6-5 and TRBJ2-1; no clear D. V dropped 0 bases and J dropped 1 base, with 7 bases sitting between them. The CDR3 sequence is 15 residues long. Germline CDR1 reads MNHEY; CDR2 reads SVGAGI. CDR3 amino acids: CASSYSADSYNEQFF. The CDR3 coding sequence is TGTGCCAGCAGTTACTCAGCCGATTCCTACAATGAGCAGTTCTTC.

CDR3 DNA sequence: TGTGCCAGCAGTTACGGGGGCAGGGCCTACACCTTC. This sequence encodes CASSYGGRAYTF. The genes are TRBV6-5 and TRBJ1-2, with a possible D match to TRBD1 (6 bases). The germline gives CDR1 MNHEY, CDR2 SVGAGI. Between the trimmed V and J ends, which lost 2 bases and 10 bases, there was a span of 11 bases. The CDR3 runs 12 residues.

The gene calls are TRBV7-2 and TRBJ1-1; D possibly corresponds to TRBD1 (6 bases). The CDR3 covers 14 residues. Germline CDR1 is SGHTA and CDR2 is FQGNSA. The germline V and J ends were trimmed by 0 bases and 5 bases, with 10 bases remaining between them. This CDR3 is CASSLARGATEAFF. The CDR3 coding sequence is TGTGCCAGCAGCTTAGCGCGGGGGGCAACTGAAGCTTTCTTT.

The chain is built from TRBV15 and TRBJ2-3; TRBD2 agrees at 7 bases. Germline-derived CDR1 and CDR2 are LNHNV and YYDKDF (reference sequence). The CDR3 contains 17 residues. V lost 0 bases, J lost 2 bases, and 8 bases stayed unmatched. The CDR3 sequence is CATSRDRAGELTDTQYF. DNA for the CDR3: TGTGCCACCAGCAGAGATAGGGCGGGAGAGCTCACAGATACGCAGTATTTT.

V gene TRBV19 combines with J gene TRBJ1-5; D is ambiguous. This CDR3 is built from 14 residues. Trimming stripped 1 base from V and 7 bases from J, with 11 bases between. Germline V CDR1 and CDR2: LNHDA, SQIVND (reference sequence). The CDR3 bases are TGTGCCAGTAGTATAGGTCCGGGGAGCCAGCCCCAGCATTTT. Its protein is CASSIGPGSQPQHF.

The CDR3 spells CASSTTSGSPGELFF. The DNA of the CDR3 is TGTGCCAGTAGTACGACTAGCGGGAGTCCCGGGGAGCTGTTTTTT. The chain uses TRBV19 and TRBJ2-2; 12 bases align to TRBD2. V gave up 4 bases and J gave up 6 bases; unmatched junction bases: 3. Germline CDR1 and CDR2: LNHDA and SQIVND (reference sequence). This CDR3 is 15 amino acids long.

This chain joins TRBV5-1 and TRBJ2-7, with 7 bases lining up with TRBD2. Germline CDR1 is SGHRS and CDR2 is YFSETQ. This CDR3 contains 15 residues. Trimming took 4 bases from V and 0 from J; bases not matched to a gene: 7. CDR3 DNA: TGCGCCAGCAGCCTAACCGGGACTACCTCCTACGAGCAGTACTTC. Protein: CASSLTGTTSYEQYF.

This chain connects TRBV2 to TRBJ1-1; TRBD1 aligns across 8 bases. J lost 8 bases, V lost 5 bases, and 7 bases had no gene match. This CDR3 is built from 13 residues. In germline, CDR1 is SNHLY, CDR2 FYNNEI. The CDR3 protein is CASSYYGDREAFF. CDR3 DNA: TGTGCCAGCAGTTACTACGGGGACAGGGAAGCTTTCTTT.

V usage is TRBV6-6 and J usage is TRBJ2-3; D not certain. This CDR3 spans 14 amino acids. The germline CDR1 and CDR2 sequences are MNHNY and SVGAGI (reference sequence). Trimming removed 2 bases from V and 0 bases from J, with 6 bases in between. Written as DNA, the CDR3 is TGTGCCAGCAGTTACGTTCTAAGCACAGATACGCAGTATTTT. Protein product: CASSYVLSTDTQYF.

This chain joins TRBV11-3 and TRBJ2-2, with 16 bases identical to TRBD2. The CDR3 runs to 17 residues. Germline V gene data show CDR1 as SGHNT and CDR2 as YENEEA. V lost 3 bases, J lost 10 bases, and 8 bases stayed unmatched. The CDR3 DNA follows: TGTGCCAGCAGCTTGGGCGGGACTAGCGGGAGGGGAGAGGAGCTGTTTTTT. The encoded protein is CASSLGGTSGRGEELFF.

The genes are TRBV18 and TRBJ2-7, with 8 nucleotides matching TRBD1. The CDR3 runs 13 residues. The junction had 5 bases not matched to a gene; V was cut back by 6 bases and J by 4 bases. Germline V gives CDR1 KGHSH, CDR2 LQKENI. The chain's CDR3 is CASSRDRTYEQYF. CDR3 bases: TGTGCCAGCTCCCGGGACAGGACATACGAGCAGTACTTC.

V gene TRBV2 combines with J gene TRBJ1-5; TRBD1 is a possible D gene (5 bases). Germline assignment: CDR1 SNHLY and CDR2 FYNNEI. V lost 6 bases to trimming and J lost 3 bases, with 18 bases between them. This CDR3 comprises 16 residues. The DNA of the CDR3 is TGTGCCAGCAGCCCCCCCCCGGCCAGGGCCAATCAGCCCCAGCATTTT. This sequence encodes CASSPPPARANQPQHF.

The CDR3 loop is CASSTGPEVQYF. The CDR3 DNA follows: TGTGCCAGCAGCACCGGGCCGGAGGTGCAGTACTTC. The genes are TRBV7-9 and TRBJ2-7, with TRBD2 as a possible D gene (5 bases). The CDR3 spans 12 residues. The V and J ends lost 5 bases and 9 bases respectively, with 14 bases between them. Germline-derived CDR1 and CDR2 are SEHNR and FQNEAQ (reference sequence).

J is TRBJ2-3 and V is TRBV19; TRBD1 is a possible D gene (6 bases). This CDR3 is built from 14 residues. V was pared by 8 bases and J by 4 bases, with 16 bases between. Germline lookup yields CDR1 LNHDA and CDR2 SQIVND (reference sequence). CDR3 sequence: CASSKTGPSDTQYF. The CDR3 DNA is TGTGCCAGTTCGAAGACAGGCCCATCAGATACGCAGTATTTT.

The gene calls are TRBV27 and TRBJ2-1, with 8 bases that match TRBD1. J gave up 9 bases and V 5 bases, and 6 bases lay outside the gene matches. Germline V gene data show CDR1 as MNHEY and CDR2 as SMNVEV (reference sequence). This CDR3 is built from 13 residues. The CDR3, as DNA: TGTGCCAGCAGTGTCGACAGGGGAGGTGAGCAGTTCTTC. This translates into CASSVDRGGEQFF.

The chain is built from TRBV7-9 and TRBJ2-7; 10 nucleotides match TRBD2. Germline CDR1 is SEHNR and CDR2 is FQNEAQ (reference sequence). CDR3 length equals 15 residues. V shed 5 bases and J 1 base; nucleotides not matched to a gene: 5. Here the CDR3 DNA reads TGTGCCAGCAGCCAGCGGACTAGCGGATCCTACGAGCAGTACTTC. The encoded protein is CASSQRTSGSYEQYF.

The CDR3 DNA follows: TGTGCCAGCAGCCCAGAGGCCAAGACAGGGATTGGAAACACCATATATTTT. Protein: CASSPEAKTGIGNTIYF. This chain connects TRBV7-9 to TRBJ1-3, with TRBD1 matching 7 bases. This CDR3 region has 17 residues. The germline CDR1 and CDR2 sequences are SEHNR and FQNEAQ (reference sequence). The trim removed 5 bases at V and 3 bases at J, leaving 13 bases unmatched.

This clone was observed once. V and J are TRBV15 and TRBJ2-5, with 11 bases aligning to TRBD2. Germline V gene lookup returns CDR1 LNHNV and CDR2 YYDKDF (reference sequence). The CDR3 consists of 18 residues. After removal of 0 bases from V and 2 bases from J, the junction contained 8 bases not matched to a gene. The DNA for the CDR3 is TGTGCCACCAGCAGAGATCGTTTGACTAGCGGGAAGCAAGAGACCCAGTACTTC. Translated: CATSRDRLTSGKQETQYF.

This rearrangement joins TRBV10-3 to TRBJ2-7; D gene uncertain. The CDR3 contains 13 residues. The V and J ends lost 8 bases and 3 bases respectively, with 14 bases between them. CDR1 is ENHRY, CDR2 SYGVKD, per germline. This chain's CDR3 is CAISETQIYEQYF. The CDR3, as DNA: TGTGCCATCTCTGAAACACAAATCTACGAGCAGTACTTC.

The chain joins TRBV28 to TRBJ2-7, with D tentatively TRBD2 (7 bases). The CDR3 has 15 amino acids. The V end was cut by 2 bases, the J end by 4 bases, with 15 bases between. Germline lookup yields CDR1 MDHEN and CDR2 SYDVKM. CDR3 loop: CASSLRGEGRYEQYF. The CDR3 nucleotides are TGTGCCAGCAGTTTAAGGGGGGAGGGCCGATACGAGCAGTACTTC.

The V gene is TRBV5-6, the J gene TRBJ2-6, with a weak D call TRBD2 (6 bases). Germline V gene lookup returns CDR1 SGHDT and CDR2 YYEEEE. V dropped 2 bases and J dropped 2 bases, with 8 bases sitting between them. CDR3 length: 15 amino acids. CDR3 residues: CASSFWGAGANVLTF. The CDR3 bases are TGTGCCAGCAGCTTCTGGGGGGCTGGGGCCAACGTCCTGACTTTC.